This T cell receptor beta chain was identified during a study of shared T cell receptors in the human thymus. Germline V gives CDR1 MNHEY, CDR2 SVGAGI. The V end lost 3 bases, the J end lost 4 bases, and 12 bases lay between the germline ends. The CDR3 runs 14 residues. Repertoires were generated with immunoSEQ multiplex PCR, while TCRdb's copy carries only in-frame clones and drops some. Here the sample spans more than 300,000 clones, around 93% being singletons. This clone has a single count. The sequence was obtained from a human donor. J is TRBJ1-2 and V is TRBV6-5, with D possibly being TRBD1 (5 bases). Sequencing input: thymocytes. CDR3 coding DNA: TGTGCCAGCAGTTATATGGGGGGTAGCTATGGCTACACCTTC. Its protein product is CASSYMGGSYGYTF.